The next 7 T cell receptor beta chains were all read from a single sample in a study of T-cell memory formation after mild COVID-19. TCRdb re-called the 5' RACE reads with MiXCR, one entry per CDR3 protein. There are around 340,000 distinct CDR3 sequences in the sample; more than 20% occur only once, and roughly an eighth lies in the top ten. Input material: PBMCs or a T cell subset sorted from them (not recorded which). These TCRs come from an adult woman who had mild COVID-19 (a few samples of this study predate the infection). Cell type and time point are not known.

This clonotype was observed many times. The CDR3 nucleotides are TGTGCCAGCAGCCAACCTAGGCTAGCGGGCTATGGTTCTGGGGCCAACGTCCTGACTTTC. Translation gives CASSQPRLAGYGSGANVLTF. This chain uses TRBV4-2 with TRBJ2-6; TRBD2 aligns across 8 bases. V gave up 2 bases and J gave up 1 base; unmatched junction bases: 13. This CDR3 is built from 20 residues. Germline loops: CDR1 LGHNA, CDR2 YNFKEQ.

This clonotype was picked up a small number of times. J is TRBJ1-5 and V is TRBV7-9, with 7 bases lining up with TRBD1. V shed 5 bases, J shed 6 bases, and the junction held 10 bases outside the gene matches. The CDR3 spans 15 residues. Germline assignment: CDR1 SEHNR and CDR2 FQNEAQ (reference sequence). CDR3 DNA: TGTGCCAGCAGCGTCACCGGGACAGTCGGTCAGCCCCAGCATTTT. As protein: CASSVTGTVGQPQHF.

The chain recombines TRBV6-5 with TRBJ2-7; weak D call: TRBD2 (6 bases). CDR3 length: 11 residues. Between the trimmed V and J ends, which lost 7 bases and 11 bases, there was a span of 15 bases. Germline V gives CDR1 MNHEY, CDR2 SVGAGI. CDR3 sequence: CASKTGREEYF. CDR3 DNA: TGTGCCAGCAAGACCGGGAGAGAAGAGTACTTC.

The rearrangement joins TRBV19 to TRBJ2-5; no clear D. The CDR3 has 16 amino acids. Germline assignment: CDR1 LNHDA and CDR2 SQIVND (reference sequence). Trimming removed 5 bases from V and 5 bases from J, with 21 bases in between. DNA for the CDR3: TGTGCCAGTAGTGCCCCATACTTGGAATTAGGGGAGACCCAGTACTTC. It yields the protein CASSAPYLELGETQYF.

V is TRBV5-1 and J is TRBJ2-1; a possible D gene is TRBD2 (5 bases). V gave up 4 bases and J gave up 5 bases, with 19 bases separating them. Germline-derived CDR1 and CDR2 are SGHRS and YFSETQ. The length of the CDR3 is 16 residues. CDR3 nucleotides: TGCGCCAGCAGCGCCAAAGCGGTAGGGCTTAACAATGAGCAGTTCTTC. It yields the protein CASSAKAVGLNNEQFF.

This clonotype came up a few times. The chain is built from TRBV7-2 and TRBJ1-5; no clear D. Trimming removed 8 bases from V and 0 bases from J, with 11 bases in between. CDR3 length equals 14 residues. CDR1 is SGHTA, CDR2 FQGNSA, per germline. CDR3 region: CASQGIGSNQPQHF. The CDR3 DNA sequence: TGTGCCAGCCAAGGGATAGGTAGCAATCAGCCCCAGCATTTT.

The chain links TRBV12-5 to TRBJ1-1, with TRBD1 identical over 8 bases. The CDR3 totals 18 residues. The V gene's germline CDR1 is LGHNT and CDR2 FRNRAP. V shed 0 bases, J shed 4 bases, and the junction held 13 bases outside the gene matches. CDR3 sequence: CASGLVLGGGDRGTEAFF. CDR3 nucleotides: TGTGCTAGTGGTTTGGTTTTGGGGGGAGGAGACAGGGGCACTGAAGCTTTCTTT.